Detailed here is one T cell receptor (beta chain). Measured with immunoSEQ multiplex PCR; TCRdb has only the in-frame clones, and not every one. The sample records under 150,000 clones, 70% to 90% being singletons. This entry comes from a study of cytomegalovirus exposure and HLA in healthy donors. The germline V gene encodes CDR1 SGHRS and CDR2 YFSETQ. V shed 1 base and J shed 4 bases, with 10 bases lying between them. The CDR3 has 14 residues. The donors were part of the approximately 130-subject validation cohort, which stood apart from the 666-subject first cohort. The V gene is TRBV5-1, the J gene TRBJ2-3; D gene ambiguous. The material sequenced was PBMCs. The TCR sequence derives from a woman in her thirties in good health and CMV-seronegative. The CDR3 DNA sequence: TGCGCCAGCAGCTTGTATCTGGGCGCAGATACGCAGTATTTT. Translated, it gives CASSLYLGADTQYF.